This passage covers 30 T cell receptor beta chains from one sample sequenced in a study of shared clonotypes between healthy human individuals. Naive CD8 populations comprised CD45RO-negative cells positively selected for CCR7, excluding terminally differentiated effector memory CD45RA+ cells. TCRdb keeps only in-frame clones here, not all; method: immunoSEQ multiplex PCR. In the table there are 1.5 million to 2.5 million clones, roughly 95% of which are singletons. The specimen sequenced was naive CD8+ T cells sorted from blood. The receptors here all came from a man between 18 and 29 years old in good health.

The J gene is TRBJ2-1, the V gene TRBV28; 14 bases align to TRBD2. The J segment lost 10 bases and the V segment lost 5 bases, leaving 7 bases of the junction unmatched. This CDR3 is built from 15 residues. The germline V gene encodes CDR1 MDHEN and CDR2 SYDVKM. The CDR3 protein is CASSSRTSGRLEQFF. The CDR3 region has the DNA TGTGCCAGCAGTAGCCGGACTAGCGGGAGGTTGGAGCAGTTCTTC.

The rearrangement links TRBV4-1 to TRBJ2-2; 7 nucleotides line up with TRBD2. The V segment lost 5 bases and the J segment 5 bases; nucleotides outside the gene matches: 5. In germline, CDR1 is MGHRA, CDR2 YSYEKL. This CDR3 has 14 amino acids. This CDR3 is CASSWGGGTGELFF. The DNA of the CDR3 is TGCGCCAGCAGCTGGGGCGGGGGTACCGGGGAGCTGTTTTTT.

This clone was seen just once. This rearrangement joins TRBV6-1 to TRBJ2-5; D possibly corresponds to TRBD2 (7 bases). Looked up from germline, CDR1 is MNHNS and CDR2 is SASEGT. V gave up 8 bases and J gave up 1 base, with 14 bases separating them. The CDR3 consists of 14 residues. CDR3 in DNA: TGTGCCAGCGGGGGGGACACCTTCCAAGAGACCCAGTACTTC. Residues: CASGGDTFQETQYF.

The chain employs TRBV29-1 and TRBJ2-1; the match to TRBD2 covers 8 bases. The length of the CDR3 is 11 residues. Germline lookup yields CDR1 SQVTM and CDR2 ANQGSEA. V was clipped by 2 bases and J by 13 bases; unmatched bases: 4. CDR3 sequence reads: CSVERRGDQFF. CDR3 in DNA: TGCAGCGTTGAACGGCGGGGGGATCAGTTCTTC.

The rearrangement links TRBV5-6 to TRBJ2-5, with 16 bases aligning to TRBD2. The CDR3 is 17 amino acids. Germline V lookup: CDR1 SGHDT, CDR2 YYEEEE. Losses at the gene ends were 5 bases for V and 5 bases for J; bases not matched to a gene: 9. CDR3 nucleotide sequence: TGTGCCAGCAGTTCCGGGACTAGCGGGGGGGCCTGGGAGACCCAGTACTTC. Its protein product is CASSSGTSGGAWETQYF.

The chain has TRBV7-9 and TRBJ2-2; 7 bases fit TRBD1. In germline, CDR1 is SEHNR, CDR2 FQNEAQ (reference sequence). With V trimmed by 4 bases and J by 2 bases, 4 bases remained unmatched. The CDR3 is 15 residues long. The DNA of the CDR3 is TGTGCCAGCAGCTCCGGGGACAGCAACACCGGGGAGCTGTTTTTT. Translation: CASSSGDSNTGELFF.

The count of this clone is one. The chain is built from TRBV30 and TRBJ2-3, with 7 bases lining up with TRBD2. V was pared by 8 bases and J by 2 bases, with 7 bases of the junction left unmatched. The CDR3 loop spans 13 amino acids. The germline gives CDR1 GTSNPN, CDR2 SVGIG (reference sequence). The DNA for the CDR3 is TGTGCCCTTCTGGGGGGGAACACAGATACGCAGTATTTT. It translates to CALLGGNTDTQYF.

The count of this clone is one. The chain employs TRBV19 and TRBJ1-6; tentative D call: TRBD1 (5 bases). The CDR3 totals 14 residues. V gave up 3 bases and J gave up 9 bases, with 12 bases separating them. From germline, CDR1 is LNHDA and CDR2 SQIVND (reference sequence). CDR3 sequence: CASSMNGGVSPLHF. For the CDR3, the DNA is TGTGCCAGTAGTATGAATGGGGGAGTTTCACCCCTCCACTTT.

The chain combines TRBV6-1 with TRBJ2-3, with 9 bases identical to TRBD1. J was trimmed by 2 bases and V by 6 bases; bases with no gene match: 6. Germline-derived CDR1 and CDR2 are MNHNS and SASEGT. The CDR3 length is 15 residues. The CDR3 DNA sequence: TGTGCCAGCAGCCTCCGGGACAGGGACACAGATACGCAGTATTTT. It encodes CASSLRDRDTDTQYF.

The chain uses TRBV2 and TRBJ2-7; TRBD1 agrees at 9 bases. Germline trimming cut 7 bases from V and 0 bases from J; bases unmatched to any gene: 4. The CDR3 length is 14 residues. Germline CDR1 is SNHLY and CDR2 is FYNNEI. The CDR3 bases are TGTGCCAGCATTGACAGGGGGAGCTCCTACGAGCAGTACTTC. Residues: CASIDRGSSYEQYF.

Turning to this clone: Other DNA variants within this sample encode the same CDR3. The CDR3 DNA reads as TGCGCCAGCAGCCACGGGACAGTCTCCTACGAGCAGTACTTC. As protein: CASSHGTVSYEQYF. The chain joins TRBV4-3 to TRBJ2-7, with TRBD1 matching over 7 bases. The germline CDR1 and CDR2 sequences are LGHNA and YSLEER. V lost 3 bases, J lost 0 bases, and 2 bases stayed unmatched. The CDR3 totals 14 residues.

This chain uses TRBV30 with TRBJ2-7; D is unclear. Germline CDR1 reads GTSNPN; CDR2 reads SVGIG (reference sequence). The CDR3 runs 13 residues. The V end was cut by 1 base, the J end by 5 bases, with 12 bases between. CDR3 nucleotide sequence: TGTGCCTGGAGTGCAGGCAGTATTCACGAGCAGTACTTC. Amino acids: CAWSAGSIHEQYF.

This chain links TRBV11-2 with TRBJ2-5; the D gene is possibly TRBD2 (5 bases). Trimming shortened V by 5 bases and J by 1 base, and 11 bases separated the two germline ends. The CDR3 runs to 14 residues. In germline, CDR1 is SGHAT, CDR2 FQNNGV. CDR3 nucleotide sequence: TGTGCCAGCAGCCCTAGCTCTTTCCAAGAGACCCAGTACTTC. Its protein product is CASSPSSFQETQYF. Full variable domain (rest looked up from reference TRBV11-2 and TRBJ2-5): EAGVAQSPRYKIIEKRQSVAFWCNPISGHATLYWYQQILGQGPKLLIQFQNNGVVDDSQLPKDRFSAERLKGVDSTLKIQPAKLEDSAVYLCASSPSSFQETQYFGPGTRLLVL.

The chain couples TRBV30 to TRBJ2-7; no clear D gene. The CDR3 has 13 amino acids. CDR1 and CDR2 (germline): GTSNPN, SVGIG (reference sequence). With 7 bases removed from V and 4 bases from J, the gap between germline ends came to 17 bases. This CDR3 is CAYRLFTTYEQYF. In DNA form, the CDR3 reads TGTGCCTACCGACTCTTTACCACGTACGAGCAGTACTTC.

The V and J genes are TRBV9 and TRBJ1-6; TRBD1 agrees at 7 bases. The CDR3 runs to 14 residues. Germline V CDR1 and CDR2: SGDLS, YYNGEE. The junction had 6 bases not matched to a gene; V was cut back by 5 bases and J by 7 bases. The CDR3 reads CASSREGANSPLHF. CDR3 nucleotides: TGTGCCAGCAGTCGTGAGGGGGCGAATTCACCCCTCCACTTT.

The chain couples TRBV7-9 to TRBJ2-3; 7 bases are shared with TRBD1. V lost 3 bases to trimming and J lost 5 bases; unmatched junction nucleotides: 11. This CDR3 comprises 16 residues. CDR1 SEHNR and CDR2 FQNEAQ come from the germline V gene (reference sequence). This CDR3 reads CASSFTGQAVVDTQYF. CDR3 coding DNA: TGTGCCAGCAGCTTTACCGGACAGGCGGTTGTAGATACGCAGTATTTT. Filled out from reference TRBV7-9 and TRBJ2-3, the complete variable domain reads DTGVSQNPRHKITKRGQNVTFRCDPISEHNRLYWYRQTLGQGPEFLTYFQNEAQLEKSRLLSDRFSAERPKGSFSTLEIQRTEQGDSAMYLCASSFTGQAVVDTQYFGPGTRLTVL.

The count of this clone is one. The chain has TRBV28 and TRBJ2-5, with 9 bases that match TRBD1. The junction had 7 bases not matched to a gene; V was cut back by 6 bases and J by 5 bases. The germline V gene encodes CDR1 MDHEN and CDR2 SYDVKM. The CDR3 consists of 14 residues. The CDR3 reads CASSPGTGLETQYF. The CDR3 region has the DNA TGTGCCAGCAGCCCAGGGACAGGGTTGGAGACCCAGTACTTC.

A note on this clone: The sample carries other DNA sequences with the same CDR3. This chain joins TRBV7-9 and TRBJ2-5, with TRBD1 as a possible D gene (5 bases). The V and J ends lost 6 bases and 1 base respectively, with 9 bases between them. The CDR3 loop spans 13 amino acids. The V gene's germline CDR1 is SEHNR and CDR2 FQNEAQ (reference sequence). CDR3 sequence reads: CASSPDSQETQYF. The CDR3 DNA is TGTGCCAGCAGTCCTGACAGCCAAGAGACCCAGTACTTC.

The chain has TRBV4-3 and TRBJ2-7, with D perhaps matching TRBD1 (6 bases). CDR3 length equals 15 residues. The V gene's germline CDR1 is LGHNA and CDR2 YSLEER. The V gene lost 3 bases and the J gene lost 5 bases, with 17 bases spanning the gap. Here the CDR3 DNA reads TGCGCCAGCAGCCATCTTCAGGGGAGCGGCCACGAGCAGTACTTC. It yields the protein CASSHLQGSGHEQYF.

The CDR3 DNA reads as TGTGCCAGCAGCTTAACCGGGACTAGCGGGGCCTACGAGCAGTACTTC. This gives the protein CASSLTGTSGAYEQYF. V usage is TRBV7-2 and J usage is TRBJ2-7; 13 nucleotides align to TRBD2. The CDR3 contains 16 residues. Germline V lookup: CDR1 SGHTA, CDR2 FQGNSA. V shed 2 bases and J 2 bases; nucleotides not matched to a gene: 3.

Points on this clone: The sample carries other DNA sequences with the same CDR3. This chain connects TRBV6-5 to TRBJ2-5; D remains ambiguous. V shed 2 bases and J shed 4 bases, with 8 bases lying between them. The CDR3 spans 13 residues. Germline V gene data show CDR1 as MNHEY and CDR2 as SVGAGI. CDR3 loop: CASSYGESETQYF. As DNA, the CDR3 is TGTGCCAGCAGTTACGGGGAATCAGAGACCCAGTACTTC.

The chain has TRBV7-6 and TRBJ2-7, with 8 positions matching TRBD1. The CDR3 extends over 16 amino acids. Germline CDR1 SGHVS, CDR2 FNYEAQ. The ends lost 2 bases at V and 2 bases at J; junction bases unmatched: 8. The CDR3 loop reads CASSLNMGQAAYEQYF. DNA of the CDR3: TGTGCCAGCAGCTTAAATATGGGACAGGCCGCCTACGAGCAGTACTTC.

Comments on this clone: At the DNA level, this CDR3 is encoded by other sequences in the same sample as well. The rearrangement links TRBV5-4 to TRBJ1-6; 8 bases fit TRBD1. Germline V gene sequence: CDR1 SGHNT, CDR2 YYREEE (reference sequence). V was clipped by 0 bases and J by 10 bases; unmatched bases: 3. The length of the CDR3 is 14 residues. The CDR3: CASSLDRGGSPLHF. DNA of the CDR3: TGTGCCAGCAGCTTGGACAGGGGGGGGTCACCCCTCCACTTT.

This chain links TRBV7-9 with TRBJ2-3; D not resolved. CDR1 and CDR2 from the germline V gene are SEHNR and FQNEAQ (reference sequence). The CDR3 contains 12 residues. V gave up 5 bases and J gave up 6 bases, with 9 bases separating them. The chain's CDR3 is CASSAVEDTQYF. CDR3 nucleotides: TGTGCCAGCAGCGCCGTCGAGGATACGCAGTATTTT.

This chain connects TRBV7-9 to TRBJ1-2; no clear D gene. From germline, CDR1 is SEHNR and CDR2 FQNEAQ (reference sequence). The ends were cut back, 5 bases at V and 6 bases at J, with 28 bases in the middle. The CDR3 is 18 residues long. CDR3 sequence (DNA): TGTGCCAGCAGCGGCATACCCTTAGAGGCAGGCGGTCTGGATGGCTACACCTTC. Protein: CASSGIPLEAGGLDGYTF.

The chain joins TRBV9 to TRBJ2-2; D possibly corresponds to TRBD2 (6 bases). The V end lost 0 bases, the J end lost 4 bases, and 13 bases lay between the germline ends. Germline V CDR1 and CDR2: SGDLS, YYNGEE. The CDR3 has 16 residues. DNA for the CDR3: TGTGCCAGCAGCGTAGGGGGTAGCGGAACCACCGGGGAGCTGTTTTTT. It specifies CASSVGGSGTTGELFF. Together with reference TRBV9 and TRBJ2-2, the CDR3 gives the full variable domain: DSGVTQTPKHLITATGQRVTLRCSPRSGDLSVYWYQQSLDQGLQFLIQYYNGEERAKGNILERFSAQQFPDLHSELNLSSLELGDSALYFCASSVGGSGTTGELFFGEGSRLTVL.

J is TRBJ2-5 and V is TRBV7-8, with unresolved D. The germline V and J ends were trimmed by 0 bases and 0 bases, with 5 bases remaining between them. Germline loops: CDR1 SGHVS, CDR2 FQNEAQ. The CDR3 runs 14 residues. In nucleotides, the CDR3 is TGTGCCAGCAGCTTAGCCCGGTACCAAGAGACCCAGTACTTC. Protein product: CASSLARYQETQYF.

V is TRBV6-1 and J is TRBJ2-7; either TRBD1 or TRBD2 may supply D (5 bases each). The CDR3 has 15 amino acids. Germline values: CDR1 MNHNS, CDR2 SASEGT. The germline V and J ends were trimmed by 1 base and 4 bases, with 14 bases remaining between them. CDR3 DNA sequence: TGTGCCAGCAGTGAAGAGAGGGGCCCAGGGTACGAGCAGTACTTC. Protein product: CASSEERGPGYEQYF.

V gene TRBV7-9 combines with J gene TRBJ1-3; a weak D match, TRBD1 (5 bases). Germline CDR1 is SEHNR and CDR2 is FQNEAQ (reference sequence). The CDR3 runs to 13 residues. V was clipped by 11 bases and J by 2 bases, with 13 bases between them. CDR3 in DNA: TGTGCCGGGGGATTGGTCCCTGGAAACACCATATATTTT. It translates to CAGGLVPGNTIYF.

Comments on this clone: Other DNA sequences of this sample code for an identical CDR3. V gene TRBV11-2 combines with J gene TRBJ2-7; weak D call: TRBD1 (5 bases). This CDR3 region has 14 residues. V shed 1 base and J shed 2 bases, with 9 bases lying between them. Germline CDR1 SGHAT, CDR2 FQNNGV. The CDR3 loop is CASSLGGAAYEQYF. The CDR3 DNA follows: TGTGCCAGCAGCTTAGGTGGGGCCGCCTACGAGCAGTACTTC.